One sample yielded the 21 T cell receptor beta chains listed below, sequenced in a study of cytotoxic CD8 clonotypes in ibrutinib-treated CLL. Profiling relied on immunoSEQ multiplex PCR, and the TCRdb table lists in-frame clones only, not all of them. The sample consists of approximately 97,000 clones, roughly three quarters of them appearing once. The specimen was PBMCs, collected after 24 months of ibrutinib treatment. The source of these receptors is a human donor with chronic lymphocytic leukemia.

The genes are TRBV7-8 and TRBJ2-5, with 7 bases matching TRBD1. Germline trimming cut 5 bases from V and 5 bases from J; bases unmatched to any gene: 8. This CDR3 is built from 14 residues. Germline values: CDR1 SGHVS, CDR2 FQNEAQ. CDR3 residues: CASSPTGSWETQYF. The CDR3 DNA is TGTGCCAGCAGCCCGACAGGGAGTTGGGAGACCCAGTACTTC.

The V and J genes are TRBV11-1 and TRBJ2-3; D is possibly TRBD2 (5 bases). The CDR3 length is 14 residues. V was shortened by 5 bases and J by 6 bases, with 15 bases between the two germline ends. The germline V gene has CDR1 SGHAT and CDR2 FQDESV (reference sequence). The CDR3 spells CASSRRGNADTQYF. The CDR3 DNA sequence: TGTGCCAGCAGCAGACGAGGGAACGCGGATACGCAGTATTTT.

The chain employs TRBV19 and TRBJ2-7; D is ambiguous. Trimming removed 0 bases at V and 1 base at J, with 10 bases between. The CDR3 totals 15 residues. The germline V gene encodes CDR1 LNHDA and CDR2 SQIVND (reference sequence). CDR3 sequence (DNA): TGTGCCAGTAGTATAGAGGGATTTTTTTCCTACGAGCAGTACTTC. Translated, it gives CASSIEGFFSYEQYF.

The rearrangement uses TRBV28 and TRBJ1-6, with D hard to call. Germline CDR1 and CDR2: MDHEN and SYDVKM. Between the trimmed V and J ends, which lost 5 bases and 5 bases, there was a span of 16 bases. There are 16 residues in the CDR3. CDR3 sequence: CASSDLRTGNNSPLHF. The CDR3 bases are TGTGCCAGCAGTGACCTGAGGACGGGGAATAATTCACCCCTCCACTTT.

This clone was seen only once. V and J are TRBV30 and TRBJ2-5; the match to TRBD1 covers 9 bases. J was trimmed by 1 base and V by 3 bases; bases with no gene match: 3. Germline V gene sequence: CDR1 GTSNPN, CDR2 SVGIG (reference sequence). CDR3 length: 14 residues. The CDR3 coding sequence is TGTGCCTGGAGAATGACAGGGGGCCAAGAGACCCAGTACTTC. This translates into CAWRMTGGQETQYF. Together with reference TRBV30 and TRBJ2-5, the CDR3 gives the full variable domain: SQTIHQWPATLVQPVGSPLSLECTVEGTSNPNLYWYRQAAGRGLQLLFYSVGIGQISSEVPQNLSASRPQDRQFILSSKKLLLSDSGFYLCAWRMTGGQETQYFGPGTRLLVL.

The chain recombines TRBV28 with TRBJ2-7; D perhaps matches TRBD2 (5 bases). Trimming left V 3 bases short and J 2 bases short, with 14 bases between. This CDR3 has 15 residues. Germline CDR1 is MDHEN and CDR2 is SYDVKM. The chain's CDR3 is CASSFASLGPYEQYF. The CDR3 nucleotides read TGTGCCAGCAGTTTCGCTAGCCTAGGACCCTACGAGCAGTACTTC.

V gene TRBV13 combines with J gene TRBJ2-7, with D tentatively TRBD1 (6 bases). The CDR3 contains 12 residues. The V gene's germline CDR1 is PRHDT and CDR2 FYEKMQ (reference sequence). V lost 5 bases, J lost 6 bases, and 11 bases lay in between. CDR3 amino acids: CASSITGSEQYF. The CDR3 DNA is TGTGCCAGCAGCATCACAGGGTCCGAGCAGTACTTC.

This chain joins TRBV19 and TRBJ1-2; D uncertain. CDR1 LNHDA and CDR2 SQIVND come from the germline V gene (reference sequence). V lost 7 bases to trimming and J lost 3 bases, with 15 bases between them. The CDR3 has 14 amino acids. CDR3 DNA: TGTGCCAGTAACGAACCCTACGGGGACTATGGCTACACCTTC. It is translated as CASNEPYGDYGYTF.

This clone ranks as medium-sized. The chain couples TRBV7-9 to TRBJ1-2, with D uncertain. This CDR3 is 16 amino acids long. Trimming removed 1 base at V and 0 bases at J, with 12 bases between. The germline gives CDR1 SEHNR, CDR2 FQNEAQ (reference sequence). CDR3 amino acids: CASSLEIGPSNYGYTF. DNA for the CDR3: TGTGCCAGCAGCTTAGAGATCGGGCCATCTAACTATGGCTACACCTTC.

The chain combines TRBV28 with TRBJ2-7, with 12 bases aligning to TRBD1. The CDR3 is made up of 14 amino acids. The J segment lost 7 bases and the V segment lost 9 bases, leaving 10 bases of the junction unmatched. Per germline, CDR1 MDHEN and CDR2 SYDVKM. DNA for the CDR3: TGTGCCAGTTACAGTGGGACAGGGGGCCAGGAGCAGTACTTC. It is translated as CASYSGTGGQEQYF.

This clone was recorded a few times. The gene calls are TRBV5-4 and TRBJ2-3; possible D gene TRBD2, 5 bases. The V and J ends lost 0 bases and 3 bases respectively, with 14 bases between them. Looked up from germline, CDR1 is SGHNT and CDR2 is YYREEE (reference sequence). This CDR3 has 16 residues. This CDR3 is CASSLASGITTDTQYF. The DNA for the CDR3 is TGTGCCAGCAGCTTGGCCAGCGGAATCACAACAGATACGCAGTATTTT.

J is TRBJ2-4 and V is TRBV28; D call uncertain. CDR3 length equals 16 residues. The germline V and J ends were trimmed by 8 bases and 4 bases, with 21 bases remaining between them. CDR1 MDHEN and CDR2 SYDVKM come from the germline V gene. The CDR3 sequence: CASYTTSGSLKNIQYF. The CDR3, as DNA: TGTGCCAGCTATACGACCTCGGGCAGTCTAAAAAACATTCAGTACTTC.

With regard to this clone: The junction departs from germline at one end; a sequencing error may be responsible. V usage is TRBV7-7 and J usage is TRBJ1-4; 8 bases align to TRBD1. This CDR3 spans 14 amino acids. CDR1 is SSHAT, CDR2 FNYEAQ, per germline (reference sequence). The DNA for the CDR3 is TGTGCTAGCAGCCCAGGGGGCTCTAATGAAAAACTGTTTTTT. Protein product: CASSPGGSNEKLFF.

The chain has TRBV11-2 and TRBJ2-7; 8 bases align to TRBD1. This CDR3 has 16 amino acids. Unmatched junction bases numbered 12, after V lost 5 bases and J lost 3 bases. The germline CDR1 and CDR2 sequences are SGHAT and FQNNGV. Here the CDR3 reads CASSPPTGQGLYEQYF. CDR3 DNA: TGTGCCAGCAGCCCACCCACTGGACAGGGTCTCTACGAGCAGTACTTC.

This chain links TRBV28 with TRBJ1-5; 8 bases line up with TRBD1. Germline loops: CDR1 MDHEN, CDR2 SYDVKM. The CDR3 sequence is 13 residues long. Trimming at V came to 9 bases and at J to 5 bases, leaving 6 bases not matched to a gene. The DNA for the CDR3 is TGTGCCAGTCGGGACAGGCCCGATCAGCCCCAGCATTTT. Translated, it gives CASRDRPDQPQHF.

The chain carries TRBV27 and TRBJ2-2, with 10 positions matching TRBD1. The CDR3 runs 15 residues. The germline V gene has CDR1 MNHEY and CDR2 SMNVEV (reference sequence). The V gene end was trimmed by 5 bases and the J gene end by 3 bases; junction bases not matched to a gene: 3. The CDR3 region has the DNA TGTGCCAGCAGTCCCGGACAGGGGGACACCGGGGAGCTGTTTTTT. This gives the protein CASSPGQGDTGELFF.

The V gene is TRBV20-1, the J gene TRBJ2-1; D is undetermined. CDR3 length: 11 amino acids. Trimming cost V 6 bases and J 6 bases, with 9 bases left between them. Germline V gene lookup returns CDR1 DFQATT and CDR2 SNEGSKA (reference sequence). CDR3 coding DNA: TGCAGTGCCCCCTATGGCAATGAGCAGTTCTTC. Translation: CSAPYGNEQFF.

In DNA form, the CDR3 reads TGTGCCAGCGTTTTTCAATATGGGGGAAGGAACACTGAAGCTTTCTTT. Encoded protein: CASVFQYGGRNTEAFF. The chain links TRBV2 to TRBJ1-1, with D possibly matching TRBD1 (5 bases). This CDR3 is built from 16 residues. The V gene lost 8 bases and the J gene lost 1 base, with 20 bases spanning the gap. Germline CDR1 reads SNHLY; CDR2 reads FYNNEI.

The chain employs TRBV6-1 and TRBJ1-1; D remains ambiguous. The germline V gene has CDR1 MNHNS and CDR2 SASEGT. V was cut by 6 bases and J by 4 bases, with 15 bases left in between. CDR3 length: 14 residues. The chain's CDR3 is CASSLHLPGTEAFF. The DNA for the CDR3 is TGTGCCAGCAGCTTACACCTGCCGGGCACTGAAGCTTTCTTT.

This chain joins TRBV15 and TRBJ2-7; D unclear. The CDR3 runs 14 residues. CDR1 LNHNV and CDR2 YYDKDF come from the germline V gene (reference sequence). Trimming removed 0 bases at V and 0 bases at J, with 6 bases between. CDR3 DNA sequence: TGTGCCACCAGCAGAGAGAGGTCCTCCTACGAGCAGTACTTC. Translation: CATSRERSSYEQYF.

V is TRBV14 and J is TRBJ2-2, with D perhaps matching TRBD2 (6 bases). V was shortened by 3 bases and J by 3 bases, with 14 bases between the two germline ends. Germline values: CDR1 SGHDN, CDR2 FVKESK. The CDR3 runs 16 residues. As DNA, the CDR3 is TGTGCCAGCAGCCAGCTCCGGGAGAAGGACACCGGGGAGCTGTTTTTT. It codes for CASSQLREKDTGELFF.